These T cell receptor beta chains were read from a single sample in a study of shared clonotypes between healthy human individuals. The repertoire was sequenced with immunoSEQ multiplex PCR; TCRdb's copy has only in-frame clones and lacks some. The sample has about 590,000 clones; less than 97% are singletons. Sequencing was done on a sample of naive CD8+ T cells sorted from blood. These receptors all stem from a woman aged 25 to 39 in good health. Each CDR3 is given with its conserved first and last residue. D genes are given only for firm matches. Not all rows give a size; the values are once, few, many and, for expanded clones, a class.

D	V	J	size	DNA	CDR3
NA	TRBV13	TRBJ1-1	NA	TGTGCCAGCAGCTTATTCGGCCAGTGGGGCACTGAAGCTTTCTTT	CASSLFGQWGTEAFF
NA	TRBV7-9	TRBJ2-7	NA	TGTGCCAGCAGCTTCACCGCGCCCGAGCAGTACTTC	CASSFTAPEQYF
TRBD1	TRBV10-3	TRBJ1-2	NA	TGTGCCATCAGTGAGGACAGGGGCTATGGCTACACCTTC	CAISEDRGYGYTF
NA	TRBV28	TRBJ1-1	NA	TGTGCCAGCAGTTCAGTTGGGGGGGAGAACACTGAAGCTTTCTTT	CASSSVGGENTEAFF
NA	TRBV28	TRBJ2-7	NA	TGCGCCAGCCTCGACACCGACAGGACCCCCCACGAGCAGTACTTC	CASLDTDRTPHEQYF
NA	TRBV25-1	TRBJ1-1	NA	TGTGCCAGCAGTGCCAGGGGGAACACTGAAGCTTTCTTT	CASSARGNTEAFF
NA	TRBV11-2	TRBJ2-2	NA	TGTGCCAGCAGCTTAGAACCCCACGCCACTCCCAACACCGGGGAGCTGTTTTTT	CASSLEPHATPNTGELFF
NA	TRBV5-1	TRBJ2-7	once	TGCGCCAGCAGCTTGGACGGGGGCAGCTCCTACGAGCAGTACTTC	CASSLDGGSSYEQYF
NA	TRBV28	TRBJ1-1	NA	TGTGCCAGCAGTTTACGGGGAACTGAAGCTTTCTTT	CASSLRGTEAFF
TRBD2	TRBV6-1	TRBJ2-1	NA	TGTGCCAGCAGGGAACGGGAGGGTTTCCCCCCCTCCTACAATGAGCAGTTCTTC	CASREREGFPPSYNEQFF
TRBD1	TRBV6-6	TRBJ2-4	NA	TGTGCCAGCAGTTCCTCACAGGGGGCCGTGGAAAACATTCAGTACTTC	CASSSSQGAVENIQYF
NA	TRBV13	TRBJ2-5	NA	TGTGCCAGCAGCGTAAACCAGGGAGTAGAGACCCAGTACTTC	CASSVNQGVETQYF
TRBD1	TRBV5-4	TRBJ2-1	NA	TGTGCCAGCAGCACTAAAAAAATTACCGGGACAGATTACAATGAGCAGTTCTTC	CASSTKKITGTDYNEQFF